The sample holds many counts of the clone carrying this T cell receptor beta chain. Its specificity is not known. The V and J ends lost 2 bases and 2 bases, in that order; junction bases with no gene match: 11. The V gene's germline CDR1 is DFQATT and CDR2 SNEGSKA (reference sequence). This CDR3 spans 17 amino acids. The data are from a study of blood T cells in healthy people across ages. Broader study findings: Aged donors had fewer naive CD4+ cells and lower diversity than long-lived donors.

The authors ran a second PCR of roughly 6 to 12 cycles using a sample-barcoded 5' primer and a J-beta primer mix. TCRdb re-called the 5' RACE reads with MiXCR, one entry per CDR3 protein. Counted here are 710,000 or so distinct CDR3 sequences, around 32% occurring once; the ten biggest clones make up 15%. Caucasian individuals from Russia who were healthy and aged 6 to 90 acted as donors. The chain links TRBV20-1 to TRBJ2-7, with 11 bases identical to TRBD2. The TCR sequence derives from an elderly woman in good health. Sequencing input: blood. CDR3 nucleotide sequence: TGCAGTGCTAGACGGGGTAGCGGGGGGGCAGATGCCTACGAGCAGTACTTC. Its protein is CSARRGSGGADAYEQYF.